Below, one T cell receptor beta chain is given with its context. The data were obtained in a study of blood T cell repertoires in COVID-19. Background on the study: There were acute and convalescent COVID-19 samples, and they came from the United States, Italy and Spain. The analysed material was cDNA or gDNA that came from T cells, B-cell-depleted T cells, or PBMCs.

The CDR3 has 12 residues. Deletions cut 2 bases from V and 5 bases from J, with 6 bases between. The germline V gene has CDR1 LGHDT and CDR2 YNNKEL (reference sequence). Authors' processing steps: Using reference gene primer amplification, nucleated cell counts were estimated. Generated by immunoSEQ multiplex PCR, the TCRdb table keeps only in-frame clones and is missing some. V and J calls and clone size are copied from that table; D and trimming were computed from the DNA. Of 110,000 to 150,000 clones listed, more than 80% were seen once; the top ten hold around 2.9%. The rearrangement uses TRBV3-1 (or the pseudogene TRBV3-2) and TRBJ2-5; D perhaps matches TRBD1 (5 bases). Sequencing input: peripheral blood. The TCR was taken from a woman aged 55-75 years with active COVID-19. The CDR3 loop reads CASSQWGETQYF. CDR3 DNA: TGTGCCAGCAGCCAATGGGGCGAGACCCAGTACTTC.